This T cell receptor beta chain came from a study of cytomegalovirus exposure and HLA in healthy donors. With 60 Vbeta and 13 Jbeta primers, the PCR was carried out. The protocol was immunoSEQ multiplex PCR, while the TCRdb copy is restricted to in-frame clones and leaves out a portion. Here the sample spans about 170,000 clones, more than 70% being singletons. V gave up 3 bases and J gave up 3 bases, with 12 bases separating them. The CDR3 sequence is 16 residues long. Germline V lookup: CDR1 LNHDA, CDR2 SQIVND (reference sequence). As for the donors, each was a healthy bone marrow donor. The sequence was collected from a girl between 5 and 17 years old in good health and CMV-seronegative. Sequenced sample: PBMCs. The gene calls are TRBV19 and TRBJ2-6; TRBD1 might be the D (5 bases). CDR3 bases: TGTGCCAGTAGTATTCAGGGTCCGGGTGGGGCCAACGTCCTGACTTTC. Protein product: CASSIQGPGGANVLTF.